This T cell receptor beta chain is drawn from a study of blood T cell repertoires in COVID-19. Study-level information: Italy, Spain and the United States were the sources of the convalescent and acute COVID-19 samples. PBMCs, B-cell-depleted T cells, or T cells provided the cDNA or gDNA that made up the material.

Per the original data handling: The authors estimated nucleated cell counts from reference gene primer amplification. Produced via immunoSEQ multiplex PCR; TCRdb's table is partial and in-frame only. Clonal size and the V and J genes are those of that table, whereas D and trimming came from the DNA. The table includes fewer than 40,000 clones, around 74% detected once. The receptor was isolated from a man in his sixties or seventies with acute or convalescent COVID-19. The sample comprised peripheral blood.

CDR3 DNA sequence: TGCGCCAGCAGCTTAAAGGACAACCTAGACAATGAGCAGTTCTTC. This encodes CASSLKDNLDNEQFF. This chain uses TRBV5-1 with TRBJ2-1; weak D call: TRBD1 (5 bases). Germline-derived CDR1 and CDR2 are SGHRS and YFSETQ. The CDR3 covers 15 residues. The germline V and J ends were trimmed by 2 bases and 5 bases, with 14 bases remaining between them.